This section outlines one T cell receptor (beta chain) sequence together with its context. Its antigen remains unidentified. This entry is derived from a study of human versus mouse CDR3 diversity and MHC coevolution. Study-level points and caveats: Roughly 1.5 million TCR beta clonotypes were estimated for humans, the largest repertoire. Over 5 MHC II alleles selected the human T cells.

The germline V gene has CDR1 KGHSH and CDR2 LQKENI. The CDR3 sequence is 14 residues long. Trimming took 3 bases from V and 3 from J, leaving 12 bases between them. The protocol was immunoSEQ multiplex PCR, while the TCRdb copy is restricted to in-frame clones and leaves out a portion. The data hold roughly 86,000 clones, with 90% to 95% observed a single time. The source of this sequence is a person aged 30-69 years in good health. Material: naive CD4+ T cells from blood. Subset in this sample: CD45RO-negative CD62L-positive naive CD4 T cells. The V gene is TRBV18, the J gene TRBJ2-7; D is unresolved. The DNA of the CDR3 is TGTGCCAGCTCACCCCCCGGTGAGGTCTACGAGCAGTACTTC. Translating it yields CASSPPGEVYEQYF.